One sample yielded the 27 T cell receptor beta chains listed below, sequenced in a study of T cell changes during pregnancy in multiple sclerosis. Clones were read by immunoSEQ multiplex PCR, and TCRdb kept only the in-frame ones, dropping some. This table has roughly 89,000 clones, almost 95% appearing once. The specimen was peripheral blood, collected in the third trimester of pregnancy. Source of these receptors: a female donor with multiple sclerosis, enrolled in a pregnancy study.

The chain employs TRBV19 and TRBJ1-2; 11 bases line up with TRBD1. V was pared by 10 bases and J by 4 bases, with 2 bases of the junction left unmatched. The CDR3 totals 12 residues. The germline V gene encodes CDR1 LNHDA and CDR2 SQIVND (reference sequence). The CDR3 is CATGTGGYGYTF. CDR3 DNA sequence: TGTGCCACCGGGACAGGGGGCTATGGCTACACCTTC.

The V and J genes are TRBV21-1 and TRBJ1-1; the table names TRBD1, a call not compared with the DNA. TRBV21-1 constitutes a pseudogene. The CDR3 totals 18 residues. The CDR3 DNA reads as TGTGCCAGCAGCAAAGCTGGGCAGGGGATGAGTCGGAACACTGAAGCTTTCTTT. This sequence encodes CASSKAGQGMSRNTEAFF.

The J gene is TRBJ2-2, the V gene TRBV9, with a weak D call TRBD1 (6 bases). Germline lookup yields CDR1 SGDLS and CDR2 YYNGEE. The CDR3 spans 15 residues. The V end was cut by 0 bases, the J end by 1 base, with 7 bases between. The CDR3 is CASSVGGGNTGELFF. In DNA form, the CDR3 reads TGTGCCAGCAGCGTAGGAGGGGGGAACACCGGGGAGCTGTTTTTT.

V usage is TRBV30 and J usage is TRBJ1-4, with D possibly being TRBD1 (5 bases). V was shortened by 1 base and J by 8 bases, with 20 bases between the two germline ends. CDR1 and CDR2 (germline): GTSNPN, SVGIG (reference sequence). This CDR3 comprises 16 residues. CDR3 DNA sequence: TGTGCCTGGAGTGACCCCCCTCAGGGCCATTGGGAAAAACTGTTTTTT. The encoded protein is CAWSDPPQGHWEKLFF.

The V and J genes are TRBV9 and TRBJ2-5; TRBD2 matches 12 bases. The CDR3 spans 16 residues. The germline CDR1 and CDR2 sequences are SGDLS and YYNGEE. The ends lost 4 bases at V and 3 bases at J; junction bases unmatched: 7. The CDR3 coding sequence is TGTGCCAGCAGCTCACCGCTAGCGGGAGGGAAAGAGACCCAGTACTTC. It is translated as CASSSPLAGGKETQYF.

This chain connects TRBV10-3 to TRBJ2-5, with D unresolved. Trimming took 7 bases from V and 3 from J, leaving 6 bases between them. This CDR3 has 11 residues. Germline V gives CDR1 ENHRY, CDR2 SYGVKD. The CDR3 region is CAIKREETQYF. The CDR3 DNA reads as TGTGCCATCAAACGGGAAGAGACCCAGTACTTC.

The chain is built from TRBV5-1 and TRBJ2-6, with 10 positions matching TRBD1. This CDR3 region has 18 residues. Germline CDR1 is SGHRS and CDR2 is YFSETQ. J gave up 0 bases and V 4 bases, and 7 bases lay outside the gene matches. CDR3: CASSPWGQGSSGANVLTF. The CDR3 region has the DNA TGCGCCAGCAGCCCGTGGGGACAGGGGAGCTCTGGGGCCAACGTCCTGACTTTC.

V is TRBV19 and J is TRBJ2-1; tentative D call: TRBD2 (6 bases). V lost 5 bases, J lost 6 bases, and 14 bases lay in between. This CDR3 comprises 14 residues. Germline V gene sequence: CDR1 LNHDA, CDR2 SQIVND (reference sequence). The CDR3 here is CASSPLGLVNEQFF. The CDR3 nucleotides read TGTGCCAGTAGTCCCTTGGGACTTGTCAATGAGCAGTTCTTC.

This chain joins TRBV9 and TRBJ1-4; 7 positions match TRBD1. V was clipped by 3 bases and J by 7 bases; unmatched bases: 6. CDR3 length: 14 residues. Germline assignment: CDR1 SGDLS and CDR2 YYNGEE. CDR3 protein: CASSATGSSEKLFF. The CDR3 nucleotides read TGTGCCAGCAGCGCGACAGGGTCTAGTGAAAAACTGTTTTTT. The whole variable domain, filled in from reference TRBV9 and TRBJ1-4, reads DSGVTQTPKHLITATGQRVTLRCSPRSGDLSVYWYQQSLDQGLQFLIQYYNGEERAKGNILERFSAQQFPDLHSELNLSSLELGDSALYFCASSATGSSEKLFFGSGTQLSVL.

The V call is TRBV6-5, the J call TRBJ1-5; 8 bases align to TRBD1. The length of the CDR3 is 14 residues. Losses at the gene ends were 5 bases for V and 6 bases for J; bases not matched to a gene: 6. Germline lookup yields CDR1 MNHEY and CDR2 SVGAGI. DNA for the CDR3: TGTGCCAGCAGTCAGGGGGCGGGCGTTCAGCCCCAGCATTTT. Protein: CASSQGAGVQPQHF.

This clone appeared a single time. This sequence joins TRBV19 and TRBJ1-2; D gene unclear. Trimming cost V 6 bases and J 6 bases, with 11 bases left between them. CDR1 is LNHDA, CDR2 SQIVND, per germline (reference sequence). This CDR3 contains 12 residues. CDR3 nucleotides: TGTGCCAGTAGCCCAACGAGGGATGGCTACACCTTC. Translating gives CASSPTRDGYTF.

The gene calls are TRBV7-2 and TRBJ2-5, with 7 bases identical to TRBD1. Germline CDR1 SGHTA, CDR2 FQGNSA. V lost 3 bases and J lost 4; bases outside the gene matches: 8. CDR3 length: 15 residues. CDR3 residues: CASSLGQSRAETQYF. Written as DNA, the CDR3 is TGTGCCAGCAGCTTGGGACAGTCCCGGGCAGAGACCCAGTACTTC.

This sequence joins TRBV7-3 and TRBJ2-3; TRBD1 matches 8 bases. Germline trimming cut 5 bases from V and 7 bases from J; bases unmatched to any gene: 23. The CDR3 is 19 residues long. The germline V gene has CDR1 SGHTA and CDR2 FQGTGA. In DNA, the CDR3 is TGTGCCAGCAGCCTAGGGTCCCGGTTGGCAGGGGGCGCCCCTTATACGCAGTATTTT. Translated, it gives CASSLGSRLAGGAPYTQYF.

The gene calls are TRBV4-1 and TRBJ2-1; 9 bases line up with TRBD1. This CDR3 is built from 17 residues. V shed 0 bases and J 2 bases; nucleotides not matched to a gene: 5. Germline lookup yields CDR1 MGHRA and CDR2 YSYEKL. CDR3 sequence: CASSQDIWTGAYNEQFF. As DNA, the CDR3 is TGCGCCAGCAGCCAAGATATTTGGACAGGGGCCTACAATGAGCAGTTCTTC.

Here the CDR3 DNA reads TGTGCCAGCAGTTTTTCTAGCGGGAGCAATGAGCAGTTCTTC. This sequence encodes CASSFSSGSNEQFF. This chain connects TRBV27 to TRBJ2-1; 10 bases are shared with TRBD2. V shed 3 bases and J 6 bases; nucleotides not matched to a gene: 2. CDR3 length equals 14 residues. Germline V gives CDR1 MNHEY, CDR2 SMNVEV (reference sequence).

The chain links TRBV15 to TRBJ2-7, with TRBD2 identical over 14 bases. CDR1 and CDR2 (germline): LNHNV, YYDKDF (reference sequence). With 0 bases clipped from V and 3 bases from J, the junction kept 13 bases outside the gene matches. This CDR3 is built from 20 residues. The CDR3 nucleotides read TGTGCCACCAGCAGAGACCGTTCGGGACTAGCGGGAGCGCCCAACTACGAGCAGTACTTC. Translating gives CATSRDRSGLAGAPNYEQYF.

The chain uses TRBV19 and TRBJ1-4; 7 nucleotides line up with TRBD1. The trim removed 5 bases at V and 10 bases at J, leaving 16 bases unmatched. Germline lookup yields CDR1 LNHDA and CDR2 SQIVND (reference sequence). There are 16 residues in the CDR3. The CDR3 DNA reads TGTGCCAGTAGTCCGACCCAACAGGGGTGGACGGGAAAACTGTTTTTT. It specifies CASSPTQQGWTGKLFF.

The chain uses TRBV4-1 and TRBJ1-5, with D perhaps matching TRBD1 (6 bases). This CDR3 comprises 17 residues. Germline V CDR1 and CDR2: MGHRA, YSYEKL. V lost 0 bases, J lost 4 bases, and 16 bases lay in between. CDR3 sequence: CASSQEAGALGNQPQHF. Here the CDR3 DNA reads TGCGCCAGCAGCCAAGAGGCAGGGGCACTGGGAAATCAGCCCCAGCATTTT.

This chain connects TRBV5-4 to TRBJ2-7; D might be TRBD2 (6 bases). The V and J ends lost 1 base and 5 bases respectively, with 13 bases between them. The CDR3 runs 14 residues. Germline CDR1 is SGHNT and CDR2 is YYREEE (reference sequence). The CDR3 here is CASSLLATGDEQYF. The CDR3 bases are TGTGCCAGCAGCTTGTTGGCGACGGGGGACGAGCAGTACTTC.

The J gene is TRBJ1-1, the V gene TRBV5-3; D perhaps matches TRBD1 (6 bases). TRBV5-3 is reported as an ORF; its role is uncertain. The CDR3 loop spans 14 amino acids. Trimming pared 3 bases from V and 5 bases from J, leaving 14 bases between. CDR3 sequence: CARSSPTGLTEAFF. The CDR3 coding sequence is TGTGCCAGAAGCTCACCCACAGGGTTAACTGAAGCTTTCTTT.

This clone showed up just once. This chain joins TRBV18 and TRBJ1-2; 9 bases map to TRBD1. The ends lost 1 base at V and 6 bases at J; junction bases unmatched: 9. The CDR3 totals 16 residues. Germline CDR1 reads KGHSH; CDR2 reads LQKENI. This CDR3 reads CASSPRRDRVVDGYTF. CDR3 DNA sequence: TGTGCCAGCTCACCACGTCGGGACAGGGTCGTAGATGGCTACACCTTC.

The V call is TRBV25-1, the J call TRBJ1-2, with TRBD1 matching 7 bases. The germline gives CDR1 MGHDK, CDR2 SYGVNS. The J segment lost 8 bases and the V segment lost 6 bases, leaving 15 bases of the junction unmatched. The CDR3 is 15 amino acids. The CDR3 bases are TGTGCCAGCAGGCTTTTCGACAGGGCCCTGTTCGGCTACACCTTC. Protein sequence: CASRLFDRALFGYTF.

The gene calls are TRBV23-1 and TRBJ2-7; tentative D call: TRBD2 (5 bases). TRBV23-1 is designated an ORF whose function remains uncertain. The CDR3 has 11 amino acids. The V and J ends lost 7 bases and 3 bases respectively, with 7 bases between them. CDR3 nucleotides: TGCGCCAGCACGGGGTTCTACGAGCAGTACTTC. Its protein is CASTGFYEQYF.

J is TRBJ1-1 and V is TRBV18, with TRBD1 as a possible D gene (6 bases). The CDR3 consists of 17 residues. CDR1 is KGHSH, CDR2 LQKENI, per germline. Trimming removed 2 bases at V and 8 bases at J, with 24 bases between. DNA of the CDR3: TGTGCCAGCTCACCATCGCGTTTTGGGGGGGGCTACAGGGAAGCTTTCTTT. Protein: CASSPSRFGGGYREAFF.

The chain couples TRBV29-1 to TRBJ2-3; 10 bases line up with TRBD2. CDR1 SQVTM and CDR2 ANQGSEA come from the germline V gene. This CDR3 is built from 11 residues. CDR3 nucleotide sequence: TGCAAAGCGGGAGGGGCAGATACGCAGTATTTT. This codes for CKAGGADTQYF.

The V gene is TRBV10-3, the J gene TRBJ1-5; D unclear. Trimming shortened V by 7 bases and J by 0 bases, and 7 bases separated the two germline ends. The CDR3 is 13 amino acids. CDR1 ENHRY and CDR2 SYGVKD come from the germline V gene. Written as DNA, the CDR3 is TGTGCCATCACACGGGATAGCAATCAGCCCCAGCATTTT. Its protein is CAITRDSNQPQHF.

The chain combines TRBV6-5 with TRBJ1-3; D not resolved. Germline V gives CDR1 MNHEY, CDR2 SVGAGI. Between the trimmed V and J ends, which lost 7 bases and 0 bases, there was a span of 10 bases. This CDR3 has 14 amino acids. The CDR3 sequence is CASKEIISGNTIYF. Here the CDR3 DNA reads TGTGCCAGCAAGGAGATTATCTCTGGAAACACCATATATTTT.